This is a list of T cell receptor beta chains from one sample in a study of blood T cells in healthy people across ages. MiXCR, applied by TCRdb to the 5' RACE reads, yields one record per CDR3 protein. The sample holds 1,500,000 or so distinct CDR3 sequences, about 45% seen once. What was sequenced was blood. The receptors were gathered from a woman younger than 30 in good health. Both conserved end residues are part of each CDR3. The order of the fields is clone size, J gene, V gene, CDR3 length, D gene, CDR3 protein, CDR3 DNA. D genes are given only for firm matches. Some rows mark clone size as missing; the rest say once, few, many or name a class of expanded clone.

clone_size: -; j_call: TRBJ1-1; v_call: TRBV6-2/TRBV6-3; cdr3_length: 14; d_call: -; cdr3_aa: CASNSREGNTEAFF; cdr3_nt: TGTGCCAGCAACAGCCGGGAAGGAAACACTGAAGCTTTCTTT
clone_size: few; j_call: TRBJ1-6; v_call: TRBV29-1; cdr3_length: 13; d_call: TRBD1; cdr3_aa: CSVRTGYNSPLHF; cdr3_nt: TGCAGCGTTAGGACAGGATATAATTCACCCCTCCACTTT
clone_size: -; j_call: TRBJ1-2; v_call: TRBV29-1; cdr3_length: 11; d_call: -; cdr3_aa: CSVAHQGGYTF; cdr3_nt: TGCAGCGTTGCACACCAGGGGGGCTACACCTTC
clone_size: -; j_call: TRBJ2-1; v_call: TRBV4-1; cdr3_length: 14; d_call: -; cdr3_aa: CASSQELGRERTFF; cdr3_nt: TGCGCCAGCAGCCAAGAGCTTGGGCGGGAACGTACGTTCTTC
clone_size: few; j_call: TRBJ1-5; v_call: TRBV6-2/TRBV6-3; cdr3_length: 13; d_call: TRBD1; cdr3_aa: CASRWDRNEPQHF; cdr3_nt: TGTGCCAGCAGATGGGACAGGAATGAGCCCCAGCATTTT
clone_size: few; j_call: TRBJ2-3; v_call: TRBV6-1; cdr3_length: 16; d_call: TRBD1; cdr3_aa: CASNRQGGAGTDTQYF; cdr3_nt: TGTGCCAGCAACCGACAAGGGGGCGCTGGCACAGATACGCAGTATTTT
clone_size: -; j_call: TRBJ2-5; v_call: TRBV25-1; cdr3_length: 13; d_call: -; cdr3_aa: CASSGGSFDEQYF; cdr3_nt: TGTGCCAGCAGTGGAGGGAGTTTTGATGAGCAGTACTTC
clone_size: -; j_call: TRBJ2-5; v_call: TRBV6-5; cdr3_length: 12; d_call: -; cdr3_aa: CASITTASEQYF; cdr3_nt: TGTGCCAGCATAACAACAGCTTCTGAGCAGTACTTC
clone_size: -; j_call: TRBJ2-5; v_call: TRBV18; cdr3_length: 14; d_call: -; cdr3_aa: CASSPQASYNEQYF; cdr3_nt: TGTGCCAGCTCACCGCAGGCTTCCTACAATGAGCAGTACTTC
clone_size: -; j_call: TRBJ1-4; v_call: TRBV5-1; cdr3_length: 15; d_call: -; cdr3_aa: CASSEQGDSDEKLFF; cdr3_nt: TGCGCCAGCAGTGAACAAGGGGATAGCGATGAAAAACTGTTTTTT
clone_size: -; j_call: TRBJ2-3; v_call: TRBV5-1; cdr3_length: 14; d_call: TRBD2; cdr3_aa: CASSSTSGTHTQYF; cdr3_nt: TGCGCCAGCAGCTCGACTAGCGGGACCCATACGCAGTATTTT
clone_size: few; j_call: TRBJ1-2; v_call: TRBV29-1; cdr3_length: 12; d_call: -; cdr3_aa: CSDTAGDYGYTF; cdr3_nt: TGCAGCGATACAGCGGGGGACTATGGCTACACCTTC
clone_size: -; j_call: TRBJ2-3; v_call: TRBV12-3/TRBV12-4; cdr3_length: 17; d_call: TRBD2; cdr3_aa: CASSYGWWSGAADTQYF; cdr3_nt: TGTGCCAGCAGTTATGGTTGGTGGAGCGGGGCCGCAGATACGCAGTATTTT
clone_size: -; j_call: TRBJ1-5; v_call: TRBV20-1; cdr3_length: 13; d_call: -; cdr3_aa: CSGQADSNQPQHF; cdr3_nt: TGCAGTGGACAGGCCGATAGCAATCAGCCCCAGCATTTT
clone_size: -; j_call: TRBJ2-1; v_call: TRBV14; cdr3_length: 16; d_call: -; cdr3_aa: CASSQIMGLSYNEQFF; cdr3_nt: TGTGCCAGCAGCCAGATAATGGGCCTCTCCTACAATGAGCAGTTCTTC
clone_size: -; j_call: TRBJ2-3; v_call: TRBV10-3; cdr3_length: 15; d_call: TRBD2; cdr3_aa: CAIREAGGSTDTQYF; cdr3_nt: TGTGCCATCAGGGAAGCGGGGGGGAGCACAGATACGCAGTATTTT
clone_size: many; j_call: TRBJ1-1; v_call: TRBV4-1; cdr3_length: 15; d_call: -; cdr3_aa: CASSLSGAGGTEAFF; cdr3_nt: TGCGCCAGCAGCCTCTCGGGGGCGGGCGGCACTGAAGCTTTCTTT
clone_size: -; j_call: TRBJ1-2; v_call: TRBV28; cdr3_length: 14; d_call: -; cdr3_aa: CASSGPVPNYGYTF; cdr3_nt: TGTGCCAGCAGTGGACCGGTCCCCAACTATGGCTACACCTTC
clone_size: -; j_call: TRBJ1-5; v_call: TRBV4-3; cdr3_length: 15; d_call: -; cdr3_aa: CASSQVRQVNQPQHF; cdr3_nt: TGCGCCAGCAGCCAAGTACGACAGGTCAATCAGCCCCAGCATTTT
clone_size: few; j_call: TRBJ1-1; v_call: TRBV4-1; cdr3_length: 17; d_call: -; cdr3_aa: CASSQVGMGPMNTEAFF; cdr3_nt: TGCGCCAGCAGCCAAGTTGGGATGGGACCTATGAACACTGAAGCTTTCTTT
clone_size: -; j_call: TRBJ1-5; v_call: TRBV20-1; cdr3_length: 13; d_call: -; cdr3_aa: CSVGWGGNQPQHF; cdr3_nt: TGCAGTGTAGGGTGGGGGGGCAATCAGCCCCAGCATTTT
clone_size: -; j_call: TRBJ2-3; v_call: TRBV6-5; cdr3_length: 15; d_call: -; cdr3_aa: CASSYGLPGADTQYF; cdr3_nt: TGTGCCAGCAGTTACGGTCTACCAGGCGCAGATACGCAGTATTTT
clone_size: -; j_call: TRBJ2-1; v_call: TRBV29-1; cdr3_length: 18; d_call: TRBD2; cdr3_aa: CSAEGLAGAPSSYNEQFF; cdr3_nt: TGCAGCGCCGAGGGGCTAGCGGGAGCACCGAGCTCCTACAATGAGCAGTTCTTC
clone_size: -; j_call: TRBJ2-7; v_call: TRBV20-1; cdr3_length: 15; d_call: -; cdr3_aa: CSARDVVAASYEQYF; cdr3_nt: TGCAGTGCTAGAGACGTGGTAGCAGCCTCCTACGAGCAGTACTTC
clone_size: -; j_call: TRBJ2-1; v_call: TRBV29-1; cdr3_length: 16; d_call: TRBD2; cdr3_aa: CSVAGAGARVGNEQFF; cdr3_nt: TGCAGCGTCGCGGGAGCGGGAGCTCGGGTAGGGAATGAGCAGTTCTTC
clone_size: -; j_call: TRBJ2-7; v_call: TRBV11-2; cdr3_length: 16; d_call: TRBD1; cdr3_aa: CASSPIRDRGYYEQYF; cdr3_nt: TGTGCCAGCAGCCCCATCCGGGACAGGGGCTACTACGAGCAGTACTTC
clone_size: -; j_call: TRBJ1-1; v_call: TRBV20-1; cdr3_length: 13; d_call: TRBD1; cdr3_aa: CSATRQGGTEAFF; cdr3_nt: TGCAGTGCTACTAGACAGGGTGGTACTGAAGCTTTCTTT
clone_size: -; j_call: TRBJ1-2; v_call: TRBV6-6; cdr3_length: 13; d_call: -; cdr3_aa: CASSPGPSGGYTF; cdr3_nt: TGTGCCAGCAGTCCCGGGCCCTCGGGTGGCTACACCTTC
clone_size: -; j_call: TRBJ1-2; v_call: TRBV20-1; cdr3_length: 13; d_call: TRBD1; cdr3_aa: CSARPGTADGYTF; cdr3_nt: TGCAGTGCTAGACCTGGGACAGCGGATGGCTACACCTTC
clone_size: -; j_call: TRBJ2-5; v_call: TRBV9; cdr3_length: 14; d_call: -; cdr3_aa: CASSLDSSLETQYF; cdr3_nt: TGTGCCAGCAGCCTCGACTCTTCCCTGGAGACCCAGTACTTC
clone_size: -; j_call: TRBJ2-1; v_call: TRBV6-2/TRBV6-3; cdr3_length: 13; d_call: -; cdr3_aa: CASSGRGPYEQFF; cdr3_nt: TGTGCCAGCAGCGGTCGGGGCCCTTATGAGCAGTTCTTC
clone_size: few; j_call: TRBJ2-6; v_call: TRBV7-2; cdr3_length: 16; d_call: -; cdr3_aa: CASSLDPYSGANVLTF; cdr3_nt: TGTGCCAGCAGCCTCGACCCTTACTCTGGGGCCAACGTCCTGACTTTC
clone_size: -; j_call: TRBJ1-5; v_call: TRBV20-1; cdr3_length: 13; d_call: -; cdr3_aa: CSASGRTNQPQHF; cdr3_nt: TGCAGTGCTAGCGGGAGGACCAATCAGCCCCAGCATTTT
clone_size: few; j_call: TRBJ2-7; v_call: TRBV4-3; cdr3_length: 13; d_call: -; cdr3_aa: CASSQARVYEQYF; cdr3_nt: TGCGCCAGCAGCCAAGCCAGGGTGTACGAGCAGTACTTC
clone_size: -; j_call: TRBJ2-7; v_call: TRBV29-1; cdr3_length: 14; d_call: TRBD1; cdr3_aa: CSVDIGQGTYEQYF; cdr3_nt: TGCAGTGTCGATATAGGACAGGGAACCTACGAGCAGTACTTC
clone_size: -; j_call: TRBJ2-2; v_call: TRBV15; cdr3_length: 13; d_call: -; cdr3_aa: CATSLANTGELFF; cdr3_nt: TGTGCCACCAGTCTCGCGAACACCGGGGAGCTGTTTTTT
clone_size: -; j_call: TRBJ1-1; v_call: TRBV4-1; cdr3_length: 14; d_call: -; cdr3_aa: CASSQPTRGPEAFF; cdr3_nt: TGCGCCAGCAGCCAACCAACCCGGGGCCCTGAAGCTTTCTTT
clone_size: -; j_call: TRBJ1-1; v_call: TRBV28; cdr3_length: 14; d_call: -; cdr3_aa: CASGGGKANTEAFF; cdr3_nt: TGTGCCAGCGGAGGGGGTAAGGCGAACACTGAAGCTTTCTTT
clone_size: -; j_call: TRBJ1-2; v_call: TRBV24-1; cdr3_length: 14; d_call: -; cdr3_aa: CATSDFDTNYGYTF; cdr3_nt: TGTGCCACCAGTGATTTTGACACAAACTATGGCTACACCTTC
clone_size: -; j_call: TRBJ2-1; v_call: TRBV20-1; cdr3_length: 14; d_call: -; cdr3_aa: CSAVVDYHYNEQFF; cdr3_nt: TGCAGTGCTGTAGTAGACTACCACTACAATGAGCAGTTCTTC
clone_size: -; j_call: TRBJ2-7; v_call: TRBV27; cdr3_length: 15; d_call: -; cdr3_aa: CASSLSIGTGYEQYF; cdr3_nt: TGTGCCAGCAGTTTATCGATTGGGACTGGGTACGAGCAGTACTTC
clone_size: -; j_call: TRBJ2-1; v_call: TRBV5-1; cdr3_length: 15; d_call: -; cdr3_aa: CASSNKAHSYNEQFF; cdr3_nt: TGCGCCAGCTCCAATAAGGCCCATTCCTACAATGAGCAGTTCTTC
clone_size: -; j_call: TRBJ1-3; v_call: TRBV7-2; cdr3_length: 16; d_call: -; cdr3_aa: CASSLGARTSGNTIYF; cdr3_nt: TGTGCCAGCAGCTTAGGGGCTAGGACATCCGGAAACACCATATATTTT